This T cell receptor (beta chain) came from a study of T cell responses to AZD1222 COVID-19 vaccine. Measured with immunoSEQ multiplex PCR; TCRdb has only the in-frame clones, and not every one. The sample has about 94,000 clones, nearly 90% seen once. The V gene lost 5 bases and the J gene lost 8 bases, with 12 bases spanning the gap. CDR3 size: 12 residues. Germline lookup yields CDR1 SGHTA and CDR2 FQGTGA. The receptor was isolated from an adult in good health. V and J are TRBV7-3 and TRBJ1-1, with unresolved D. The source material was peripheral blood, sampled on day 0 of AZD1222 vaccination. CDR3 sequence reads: CASSPAAGEAFF. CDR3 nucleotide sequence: TGTGCCAGCAGCCCCGCTGCTGGAGAAGCTTTCTTT.